A single sample is the source of the 24 T cell receptor beta chains below, sequenced in a study of blood T cell repertoires in COVID-19. Sequencing used immunoSEQ multiplex PCR; TCRdb keeps in-frame clones, though not all of them. Among over 150,000 clones listed, 80% to 85% were seen once. The sample was peripheral blood. The source of these receptors is a man aged 70 or older with active or convalescent COVID-19.

The V call is TRBV5-1, the J call TRBJ2-7, with D tentatively TRBD2 (5 bases). Between the trimmed V and J ends, which lost 0 bases and 0 bases, there was a span of 7 bases. Germline V gives CDR1 SGHRS, CDR2 YFSETQ. CDR3 length: 14 residues. The CDR3 DNA reads TGCGCCAGCAGCTTGGACGGGAACTCCTACGAGCAGTACTTC. Its protein product is CASSLDGNSYEQYF.

V is TRBV13 and J is TRBJ2-7, with D possibly being TRBD2 (6 bases). Germline lookup yields CDR1 PRHDT and CDR2 FYEKMQ (reference sequence). The CDR3 extends over 16 amino acids. With 5 bases removed from V and 6 bases from J, the gap between germline ends came to 23 bases. The CDR3 coding sequence is TGTGCCAGCAGCACTCCTCCTCGACGGGGGAATTCCGAGCAGTACTTC. Its translation is CASSTPPRRGNSEQYF. Full variable domain (rest looked up from reference TRBV13 and TRBJ2-7): AAGVIQSPRHLIKEKRETATLKCYPIPRHDTVYWYQQGPGQDPQFLISFYEKMQSDKGSIPDRFSAQQFSDYHSELNMSSLELGDSALYFCASSTPPRRGNSEQYFGPGTRLTVT.

This clone was observed a handful of times. The rearrangement links TRBV7-9 to TRBJ1-6; D is undetermined. Between the trimmed V and J ends, which lost 1 base and 10 bases, there was a span of 11 bases. Germline loops: CDR1 SEHNR, CDR2 FQNEAQ (reference sequence). The CDR3 contains 14 residues. CDR3 in amino acids: CASSLGPTGSPLHF. The CDR3 DNA sequence: TGTGCCAGCAGCTTAGGACCTACCGGGTCACCCCTCCACTTT.

The genes are TRBV18 and TRBJ2-1, with 11 positions matching TRBD1. Germline V CDR1 and CDR2: KGHSH, LQKENI. There are 14 residues in the CDR3. Trimming at V came to 6 bases and at J to 7 bases, leaving 5 bases not matched to a gene. In nucleotides, the CDR3 is TGTGCCAGCTCGGGGACAGGGGGGCGGAATGAGCAGTTCTTC. Its protein product is CASSGTGGRNEQFF.

The chain carries TRBV5-1 and TRBJ2-1; the D gene is possibly TRBD2 (6 bases). Trimming shortened V by 3 bases and J by 0 bases, and 13 bases separated the two germline ends. Germline assignment: CDR1 SGHRS and CDR2 YFSETQ. This CDR3 spans 16 amino acids. CDR3 DNA: TGCGCCAGCAGCTCGGGGACTGGGAGCTCCTACAATGAGCAGTTCTTC. This gives the protein CASSSGTGSSYNEQFF.

V and J are TRBV12-3 or TRBV12-4 and TRBJ1-2; D perhaps matches TRBD1 (5 bases). The V gene lost 2 bases and the J gene lost 8 bases, with 12 bases spanning the gap. This CDR3 contains 13 residues. This CDR3 is CASSLRWGQGYTF. The CDR3 DNA follows: TGTGCCAGCAGTTTACGTTGGGGCCAAGGCTACACCTTC.

This chain connects TRBV10-2 to TRBJ1-3; D not certain. This CDR3 region has 18 residues. V lost 4 bases, J lost 2 bases, and 21 bases lay in between. Germline lookup yields CDR1 WSHSY and CDR2 SAAADI. The CDR3 reads CASSGPGRPNGPGNTIYF. Written as DNA, the CDR3 is TGCGCCAGCAGTGGGCCCGGGAGGCCAAACGGGCCTGGAAACACCATATATTTT.

The CDR3 bases are TGCGCCAGCAGGGCAGGAAACACTGAAGCTTTCTTT. Protein product: CASRAGNTEAFF. The chain is built from TRBV10-2 and TRBJ1-1; D gene unclear. The CDR3 runs to 12 residues. The germline CDR1 and CDR2 sequences are WSHSY and SAAADI. The V and J ends lost 6 bases and 2 bases respectively, with 7 bases between them.

This rearrangement joins TRBV25-1 to TRBJ1-2, with D possibly being TRBD1 (6 bases). Trimming removed 5 bases at V and 6 bases at J, with 13 bases between. This CDR3 region has 13 residues. Germline CDR1 MGHDK, CDR2 SYGVNS. The CDR3, as DNA: TGTGCCAGCAGTCTGAACAGGGTCAATGGCTACACCTTC. It translates to CASSLNRVNGYTF.

This clone showed up just once. The rearrangement links TRBV30 to TRBJ2-2, with a tentative D call TRBD2 (5 bases). The CDR3 length is 15 residues. Trimming removed 7 bases from V and 2 bases from J, with 17 bases in between. The germline CDR1 and CDR2 sequences are GTSNPN and SVGIG (reference sequence). The CDR3 protein is CASKPGPGNTGELFF. CDR3 nucleotide sequence: TGTGCCTCCAAACCGGGTCCGGGAAACACCGGGGAGCTGTTTTTT.

The count of this clone is one. The V gene is TRBV9, the J gene TRBJ2-1, with D maybe TRBD2 (7 bases). With 4 bases removed from V and 2 bases from J, the gap between germline ends came to 13 bases. Germline V gives CDR1 SGDLS, CDR2 YYNGEE. The CDR3 sequence is 15 residues long. In nucleotides, the CDR3 is TGTGCCAGCAGCAATTTAGGGGGGGCCTACAATGAGCAGTTCTTC. Translated: CASSNLGGAYNEQFF.

The V and J genes are TRBV5-5 and TRBJ2-2, with no clear D. With 6 bases removed from V and 5 bases from J, the gap between germline ends came to 14 bases. Germline CDR1 is SGHKS and CDR2 is YYEKEE (reference sequence). This CDR3 has 14 residues. The CDR3 bases are TGTGCCAGCAATCATGGCGGAGAGACCGGGGAGCTGTTTTTT. Translated, it gives CASNHGGETGELFF. Complete variable domain (other parts from reference TRBV5-5 and TRBJ2-2): DAGVTQSPTHLIKTRGQQVTLRCSPISGHKSVSWYQQVLGQGPQFIFQYYEKEERGRGNFPDRFSARQFPNYSSELNVNALLLGDSALYLCASNHGGETGELFFGEGSRLTVL.

V is TRBV7-2 and J is TRBJ2-5; no clear D gene. The V and J ends lost 2 bases and 2 bases respectively, with 6 bases between them. The CDR3 consists of 13 residues. The germline CDR1 and CDR2 sequences are SGHTA and FQGNSA. As DNA, the CDR3 is TGTGCCAGCAGCTTATACTTGCAAGAGACCCAGTACTTC. Its translation: CASSLYLQETQYF.

V gene TRBV12-3 or TRBV12-4 combines with J gene TRBJ2-2; TRBD1 matches 7 bases. The junction had 4 bases not matched to a gene; V was cut back by 8 bases and J by 4 bases. The CDR3 runs 13 residues. The DNA for the CDR3 is TGTGCCAGCTTGGCAGGGGGCACCGGGGAGCTGTTTTTT. This codes for CASLAGGTGELFF.

V and J are TRBV15 and TRBJ1-1, with D hard to call. The CDR3 runs to 14 residues. The germline CDR1 and CDR2 sequences are LNHNV and YYDKDF (reference sequence). Trimming took 0 bases from V and 2 from J, leaving 7 bases between them. CDR3 nucleotides: TGTGCCACCAGCAGAGATAATATTAACACTGAAGCTTTCTTT. Amino acid sequence: CATSRDNINTEAFF.

The J gene is TRBJ2-3, the V gene TRBV4-1; a possible D gene is TRBD2 (5 bases). Trimming removed 3 bases at V and 1 base at J, with 23 bases between. Looked up from germline, CDR1 is MGHRA and CDR2 is YSYEKL. This CDR3 spans 19 amino acids. For the CDR3, the DNA is TGCGCCAGCAGCCAGAGGGCGGGTCAACGGGCCCCGGGCACAGATACGCAGTATTTT. Translation: CASSQRAGQRAPGTDTQYF.

This chain joins TRBV13 and TRBJ2-3; TRBD2 matches 13 bases. From germline, CDR1 is PRHDT and CDR2 FYEKMQ (reference sequence). The CDR3 runs 14 residues. The V and J ends lost 3 bases and 8 bases, in that order; junction bases with no gene match: 2. The CDR3 reads CASSFGLAGVTQYF. For the CDR3, the DNA is TGTGCCAGCAGCTTCGGACTAGCGGGGGTTACGCAGTATTTT.

J is TRBJ2-1 and V is TRBV5-1; weak D call: TRBD2 (5 bases). The CDR3 sequence is 12 residues long. Looked up from germline, CDR1 is SGHRS and CDR2 is YFSETQ. Trimming took off 7 bases at V and 9 bases at J, with 14 bases between the two ends. In DNA, the CDR3 is TGCGCCAGCGCATTGTCCGGGATTGAGCAGTTCTTC. Amino acid sequence: CASALSGIEQFF.

The V gene is TRBV5-1, the J gene TRBJ2-1, with 11 bases identical to TRBD2. J lost 5 bases, V lost 6 bases, and 7 bases had no gene match. The V gene's germline CDR1 is SGHRS and CDR2 YFSETQ. The CDR3 sequence is 15 residues long. DNA for the CDR3: TGCGCCAGCAAACCGCTAGCGGGAGGAGACAATGAGCAGTTCTTC. It encodes CASKPLAGGDNEQFF.

CDR3 coding DNA: TGCGCCAGCGGGTACGGGGGCAGGGGGGTGACTGGCTACACCTTC. This sequence encodes CASGYGGRGVTGYTF. The J gene is TRBJ1-2, the V gene TRBV4-1, with 7 bases fitting TRBD1. The CDR3 contains 15 residues. The V segment lost 8 bases and the J segment 7 bases; nucleotides outside the gene matches: 16. Germline-derived CDR1 and CDR2 are MGHRA and YSYEKL.

This chain connects TRBV7-2 to TRBJ2-3, with TRBD2 identical over 12 bases. CDR1 and CDR2 (germline): SGHTA, FQGNSA. This CDR3 comprises 16 residues. J was trimmed by 5 bases and V by 5 bases; bases with no gene match: 8. The CDR3 nucleotides are TGTGCCAGCAGCCCTGGGGGGGGACTAGCGGGAGATACGCAGTATTTT. Its protein is CASSPGGGLAGDTQYF.

J is TRBJ2-2 and V is TRBV10-1, with D possibly TRBD1 on 5 matching bases. V lost 2 bases and J 3 bases, leaving 10 bases between the germline ends. This CDR3 has 15 amino acids. Germline-derived CDR1 and CDR2 are WNHNN and SYGVQD (reference sequence). The CDR3 DNA follows: TGCGCCAGCAGTGAGGGCAGGGATGACACCGGGGAGCTGTTTTTT. Translated: CASSEGRDDTGELFF.

CDR3 sequence reads: CASSPGRQGSEKLFF. DNA of the CDR3: TGTGCCAGCAGCCCAGGCCGACAGGGTAGTGAAAAACTGTTTTTT. This chain joins TRBV13 and TRBJ1-4; 7 nucleotides line up with TRBD1. J gave up 7 bases and V 5 bases, and 10 bases lay outside the gene matches. This CDR3 comprises 15 residues. Germline V gene sequence: CDR1 PRHDT, CDR2 FYEKMQ (reference sequence).

V and J are TRBV18 and TRBJ1-1; D is unresolved. This CDR3 spans 13 amino acids. In germline, CDR1 is KGHSH, CDR2 LQKENI. V shed 0 bases and J shed 2 bases, with 4 bases lying between them. CDR3 DNA: TGTGCCAGCTCACCACCGAGTAACACTGAAGCTTTCTTT. It specifies CASSPPSNTEAFF.